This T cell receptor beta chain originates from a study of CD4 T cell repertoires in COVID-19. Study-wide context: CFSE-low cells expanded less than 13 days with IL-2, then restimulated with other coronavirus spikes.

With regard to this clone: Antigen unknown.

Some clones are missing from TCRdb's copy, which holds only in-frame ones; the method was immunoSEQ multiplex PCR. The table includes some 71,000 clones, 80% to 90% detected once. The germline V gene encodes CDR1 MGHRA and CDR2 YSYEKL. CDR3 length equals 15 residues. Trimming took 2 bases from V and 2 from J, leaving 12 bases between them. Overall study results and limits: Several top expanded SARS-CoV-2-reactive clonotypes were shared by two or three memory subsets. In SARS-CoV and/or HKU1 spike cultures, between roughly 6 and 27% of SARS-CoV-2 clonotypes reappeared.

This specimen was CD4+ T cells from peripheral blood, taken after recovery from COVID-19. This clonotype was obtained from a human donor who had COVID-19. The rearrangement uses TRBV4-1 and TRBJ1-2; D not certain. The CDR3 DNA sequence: TGCGCCAGCAGCCAATCCCCGACACTCAACTATGGCTACACCTTC. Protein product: CASSQSPTLNYGYTF.